This TCR beta chain was observed in a study of human T cells and chemical hapten exposure. General study points: Expanded TCRs grouped into significantly more large CDR3 similarity clusters than controls produced. A positive correlation with patch test score was shown by PT1 expanded TCR counts.

The time point denotes: pre-sensitization, week 0. Treatment described: therapeutic diphenylcyclopropenone sensitization with weekly scalp DPC. Regarding this clonotype: Its cognate antigen is unknown.

As originally analysed: Samples held a median of roughly 100,000 TCRs, range about 23,224–700,000. MiXCR, run by TCRdb on the RACE reads, gives a single entry per CDR3 protein. The V and J calls follow TCRdb's processing rather than the paper's. The data show 240,000 or so distinct CDR3 sequences, with roughly 8.9% seen just once and 2% to 3% held by the top ten. The length of the CDR3 is 15 residues. Trimming pared 4 bases from V and 6 bases from J, leaving 15 bases between. Germline lookup yields CDR1 SGHTA and CDR2 FQGNSA. This sequence was found in a woman aged 40 to 55 with alopecia areata. Some clones in this sample may be carry-over from other donors' samples. Source: whole blood, taken in connection with sensitization to the hapten diphenylcyclopropenone (DPC). This chain uses TRBV7-2 with TRBJ2-2; D might be TRBD2 (5 bases). The CDR3 nucleotides read TGTGCCAGCAGCTCGATGTGGAGTAGCGCCGGGGAGCTGTTTTTT. It encodes CASSSMWSSAGELFF.